The clone carrying this T cell receptor beta chain was detected a few times. The data were taken from a study of blood T cells in healthy people across ages. Across the study: Researchers report that template switching captured about one barcoded beta molecule per two T cells.

Each donor was a healthy Caucasian individual from Russia, aged about 6 to 95. A second PCR of roughly 6 to 12 cycles used a sample-barcoded 5' primer and a J-beta primer mix. MiXCR, applied by TCRdb to the 5' RACE reads, yields one record per CDR3 protein. The profile shows approximately 800,000 distinct CDR3 sequences, roughly 24% of them singletons. This CDR3 region has 15 residues. The V and J ends lost 0 bases and 3 bases, in that order; junction bases with no gene match: 1. The germline V gene has CDR1 SGHRS and CDR2 YFSETQ. These records were also assigned to another study, of T cells of mothers and their children.

The chain links TRBV5-1 to TRBJ2-1; TRBD2 agrees at 9 bases. The sequenced sample consisted of blood. The sequence was obtained from a boy under 18 in good health. The CDR3: CASSLGTSDYNEQFF. The CDR3 nucleotides are TGCGCCAGCAGCTTGGGGACTAGCGACTACAATGAGCAGTTCTTC.